One sample yielded the 31 T cell receptor beta chains listed below, sequenced in a study of CD8+ T cells in alopecia areata. Once RNA had been extracted, it was reverse transcribed into cDNA to act as the sequencing template. Measured with immunoSEQ multiplex PCR; TCRdb has only the in-frame clones, and not every one. The sample has about 150,000 clones, about 50% seen once; the top ten hold approximately 20%. The sample consisted of CD8+ T cells sorted from blood, taken at week 0. These receptors all come from a human donor with alopecia areata.

In DNA form, the CDR3 reads TGTGCCAGCAGCCAAGGGCAGGTAGCGGGGGGTAGGAACACCGGGGAGCTGTTTTTT. As protein: CASSQGQVAGGRNTGELFF. The chain uses TRBV4-2 and TRBJ2-2, with 10 bases aligning to TRBD2. V lost 1 base to trimming and J lost 1 base; unmatched junction nucleotides: 9. Germline V gives CDR1 LGHNA, CDR2 YNFKEQ. The CDR3 consists of 19 residues.

This clone was picked up a small number of times. CDR3 residues: CASSLEGQSAYGYTF. CDR3 bases: TGCGCCAGCAGCTTGGAGGGACAGTCGGCCTATGGCTACACCTTC. V and J are TRBV5-1 and TRBJ1-2, with 7 bases that match TRBD1. This CDR3 is built from 15 residues. The junction had 6 bases not matched to a gene; V was cut back by 0 bases and J by 4 bases. CDR1 and CDR2 from the germline V gene are SGHRS and YFSETQ.

The chain recombines TRBV29-1 with TRBJ2-7; D unclear. The germline V gene has CDR1 SQVTM and CDR2 ANQGSEA. CDR3 size: 11 residues. Trimming took off 7 bases at V and 3 bases at J, with 10 bases between the two ends. Written as DNA, the CDR3 is TGCAGCGCCCCGAAGGGCTACGAGCAGTACTTC. The encoded protein is CSAPKGYEQYF.

This chain uses TRBV7-2 with TRBJ2-5; 7 bases fit TRBD1. J was trimmed by 5 bases and V by 0 bases; bases with no gene match: 3. The CDR3 loop spans 14 amino acids. Germline CDR1 reads SGHTA; CDR2 reads FQGNSA. CDR3 region: CASSLAGGGETQYF. The CDR3 DNA sequence: TGTGCCAGCAGCTTAGCAGGGGGCGGGGAGACCCAGTACTTC.

This clone was observed a handful of times. The chain recombines TRBV29-1 with TRBJ2-5; TRBD1 is a possible D gene (6 bases). The J call may be faulty, since TRBJ2-7 better matches the DNA end. This CDR3 region has 16 residues. Per germline, CDR1 SQVTM and CDR2 ANQGSEA. CDR3 nucleotides: TGCAGCGTTGCAGAGACCCGGGACAAAGGGCCCTACGAGCAGTACTTC. Amino acid sequence: CSVAETRDKGPYEQYF.

V usage is TRBV6-5 and J usage is TRBJ1-2; possibly TRBD1 for D (6 bases). Trimming shortened V by 0 bases and J by 6 bases, and 11 bases separated the two germline ends. The CDR3 sequence is 14 residues long. Germline CDR1 is MNHEY and CDR2 is SVGAGI. The CDR3 DNA reads TGTGCCAGCAGTTACTCGGCGGGGGCAGATGGCTACACCTTC. Translating gives CASSYSAGADGYTF.

The genes are TRBV15 and TRBJ2-7; TRBD2 matches at 7 bases. V lost 0 bases, J lost 3 bases, and 5 bases stayed unmatched. Looked up from germline, CDR1 is LNHNV and CDR2 is YYDKDF (reference sequence). This CDR3 has 15 residues. The CDR3 loop is CATSRDLSSGYEQYF. The CDR3 DNA sequence: TGTGCCACCAGCAGAGATTTGTCTAGCGGCTACGAGCAGTACTTC.

The rearrangement links TRBV15 to TRBJ2-3, with 10 nucleotides matching TRBD2. This CDR3 is 16 amino acids long. V shed 5 bases, J shed 6 bases, and the junction held 11 bases outside the gene matches. Germline V gives CDR1 LNHNV, CDR2 YYDKDF (reference sequence). DNA of the CDR3: TGTGCCACCAGCCCAGAGATAACTAGCGGGGACGATACGCAGTATTTT. Its protein product is CATSPEITSGDDTQYF.

This chain links TRBV7-6 with TRBJ1-3, with a tentative D call TRBD1 (5 bases). Germline loops: CDR1 SGHVS, CDR2 FNYEAQ. The V and J ends lost 0 bases and 0 bases respectively, with 18 bases between them. CDR3 size: 19 residues. The CDR3 reads CASSLARQGGGPSGNTIYF. For the CDR3, the DNA is TGTGCCAGCAGCTTAGCGCGGCAGGGTGGGGGACCCTCTGGAAACACCATATATTTT. The full variable domain, rest sourced from reference TRBV7-6 and TRBJ1-3, is GAGVSQSPRYKVTKRGQDVALRCDPISGHVSLYWYRQALGQGPEFLTYFNYEAQQDKSGLPNDRFSAERPEGSISTLTIQRTEQRDSAMYRCASSLARQGGGPSGNTIYFGEGSWLTVV.

The chain has TRBV9 and TRBJ2-3, with 7 positions matching TRBD1. The CDR3 sequence is 15 residues long. The trim removed 4 bases at V and 6 bases at J, leaving 11 bases unmatched. Looked up from germline, CDR1 is SGDLS and CDR2 is YYNGEE. The CDR3 DNA reads TGTGCCAGCAGCCCCCAGGGGGTAGTATGGGATACGCAGTATTTT. Translating gives CASSPQGVVWDTQYF.

The genes are TRBV25-1 and TRBJ2-5; 8 positions agree with TRBD1. Trimming at V came to 7 bases and at J to 3 bases, leaving 7 bases not matched to a gene. The CDR3 consists of 14 residues. CDR1 and CDR2 from the germline V gene are MGHDK and SYGVNS. The CDR3 DNA follows: TGTGCCAGCAAGCCAGGGGGCGTAGAAGAGACCCAGTACTTC. Translation: CASKPGGVEETQYF. Looking up the rest from reference TRBV25-1 and TRBJ2-5 gives the full variable domain: EADIYQTPRYLVIGTGKKITLECSQTMGHDKMYWYQQDPGMELHLIHYSYGVNSTEKGDLSSESTVSRIRTEHFPLTLESARPSHTSQYLCASKPGGVEETQYFGPGTRLLVL.

The chain carries TRBV11-2 and TRBJ2-1, with 9 bases fitting TRBD1. CDR1 is SGHAT, CDR2 FQNNGV, per germline. V was clipped by 5 bases and J by 5 bases; unmatched bases: 4. The CDR3 totals 14 residues. CDR3 sequence: CASSTGQGHNEQFF. As DNA, the CDR3 is TGTGCCAGCAGCACGGGACAGGGCCACAATGAGCAGTTCTTC.

The chain couples TRBV4-3 to TRBJ1-2; D is uncertain. Germline V CDR1 and CDR2: LGHNA, YSLEER. The CDR3 has 15 residues. V was trimmed by 0 bases and J by 4 bases, leaving 12 bases between them. DNA for the CDR3: TGCGCCAGCAGCCAAGATACAGCACTAGGCTATGGCTACACCTTC. This encodes CASSQDTALGYGYTF.

V gene TRBV7-8 combines with J gene TRBJ2-5, with a possible D match to TRBD2 (6 bases). Germline V gene sequence: CDR1 SGHVS, CDR2 FQNEAQ. With 5 bases removed from V and 11 bases from J, the gap between germline ends came to 21 bases. The CDR3 covers 14 residues. The CDR3 spells CASSQVATRGEQYF. The CDR3 DNA reads as TGTGCCAGCAGCCAGGTGGCTACTCGCGGGGAGCAGTACTTC.

This chain joins TRBV27 and TRBJ1-5; 7 bases agree with TRBD1. CDR3 length: 15 amino acids. Germline V gene sequence: CDR1 MNHEY, CDR2 SMNVEV (reference sequence). Germline trimming cut 8 bases from V and 1 base from J; bases unmatched to any gene: 8. CDR3 sequence: CASRSGGQSNQPQHF. The CDR3 DNA follows: TGTGCCAGCCGTTCAGGGGGGCAGAGCAATCAGCCCCAGCATTTT.

The table lists this clone with a count of one. The rearrangement joins TRBV9 to TRBJ1-2; D might be TRBD1 (5 bases). V lost 0 bases and J 6 bases, leaving 15 bases between the germline ends. The V gene's germline CDR1 is SGDLS and CDR2 YYNGEE. This CDR3 region has 15 residues. The CDR3 bases are TGTGCCAGCAGCGTAGGAGGGCAGGGTGGAGATGGCTACACCTTC. This gives the protein CASSVGGQGGDGYTF.

This clone showed up just a few times. The chain joins TRBV28 to TRBJ1-5, with D possibly TRBD1 on 5 matching bases. This CDR3 has 16 residues. V lost 6 bases, J lost 0 bases, and 15 bases lay in between. Germline lookup yields CDR1 MDHEN and CDR2 SYDVKM. The CDR3 bases are TGTGCCAGCAGGGAAGGGGCCCTATATAGCAATCAGCCCCAGCATTTT. Translation: CASREGALYSNQPQHF.

Regarding this clone: A junction end diverges from the germline sequence, so it may reflect a read error. V and J are TRBV11-2 and TRBJ2-1, with 13 bases lining up with TRBD2. The CDR3 contains 18 residues. Per the germline V gene, CDR1 is SGHAT and CDR2 is FQNNGV. This CDR3 is CASSLVGLAGYSDNEQFF. The CDR3 DNA is TGTGCCAGCAGCTTAGTGGGACTAGCGGGATACTCCGACAATGAGCAGTTCTTC.

V and J are TRBV6-6 and TRBJ2-5; D call uncertain. Per the germline V gene, CDR1 is MNHNY and CDR2 is SVGAGI (reference sequence). V shed 7 bases and J shed 2 bases, with 20 bases lying between them. The CDR3 sequence is 16 residues long. The CDR3 region is CASTPSRVGSQETQYF. Written as DNA, the CDR3 is TGTGCCAGCACCCCCTCTCGCGTAGGCAGTCAAGAGACCCAGTACTTC.

The CDR3 reads CASSLRGDQPQHF. CDR3 DNA: TGTGCCAGCAGCCTTAGGGGGGATCAGCCCCAGCATTTT. The chain joins TRBV13 to TRBJ1-5; tentative D call: TRBD1 (6 bases). CDR3 length: 13 residues. Germline CDR1 reads PRHDT; CDR2 reads FYEKMQ (reference sequence). Between the trimmed V and J ends, which lost 5 bases and 5 bases, there was a span of 10 bases.

The CDR3: CASSQGRDVAYEQYF. CDR3 DNA sequence: TGCGCCAGCAGCCAGGGTCGGGACGTTGCCTACGAGCAGTACTTC. This chain links TRBV4-3 with TRBJ2-7, with D tentatively TRBD1 or TRBD2 (5 bases each). Per germline, CDR1 LGHNA and CDR2 YSLEER. This CDR3 has 15 residues. Trimming stripped 3 bases from V and 2 bases from J, with 14 bases between.

The J gene is TRBJ2-2, the V gene TRBV29-1; D gene unclear. The V end lost 5 bases, the J end lost 6 bases, and 7 bases lay between the germline ends. Germline-derived CDR1 and CDR2 are SQVTM and ANQGSEA. This CDR3 spans 11 amino acids. CDR3 nucleotides: TGCAGCGTTCACGTAGCCGGGGAGCTGTTTTTT. Translation gives CSVHVAGELFF.

The V call is TRBV19, the J call TRBJ1-1; 9 nucleotides align to TRBD1. With 8 bases clipped from V and 0 bases from J, the junction kept 1 base outside the gene matches. Germline V gene data show CDR1 as LNHDA and CDR2 as SQIVND (reference sequence). The length of the CDR3 is 13 residues. The CDR3 protein is CASRTGVNTEAFF. The CDR3 region has the DNA TGTGCCAGTCGGACAGGGGTGAACACTGAAGCTTTCTTT.

The chain combines TRBV7-9 with TRBJ1-1; no firm D call. V lost 3 bases to trimming and J lost 3 bases, with 17 bases between them. Germline CDR1 SEHNR, CDR2 FQNEAQ (reference sequence). This CDR3 is 16 amino acids long. The chain's CDR3 is CASSLADGVRDTEAFF. DNA of the CDR3: TGTGCCAGCAGCTTGGCGGACGGAGTTCGTGACACTGAAGCTTTCTTT.

This clone was observed a few times. The chain has TRBV6-1 and TRBJ1-5; D might be TRBD1 (5 bases). Between the trimmed V and J ends, which lost 8 bases and 10 bases, there was a span of 24 bases. The CDR3 loop spans 15 amino acids. The germline V gene has CDR1 MNHNS and CDR2 SASEGT. DNA for the CDR3: TGTGCCAGCCTAGATTTTCGAGGGGAGTCATACCCCCAGCATTTT. It codes for CASLDFRGESYPQHF.

The V and J genes are TRBV2 and TRBJ1-2; possible D gene TRBD1, 5 bases. From germline, CDR1 is SNHLY and CDR2 FYNNEI. Trimming removed 2 bases at V and 2 bases at J, with 6 bases between. CDR3 length: 13 amino acids. CDR3 in DNA: TGTGCCAGCAGTGAAAAGGGGAACTATGGCTACACCTTC. It encodes CASSEKGNYGYTF.

This chain connects TRBV9 to TRBJ2-7; D unclear. The germline V gene has CDR1 SGDLS and CDR2 YYNGEE. There are 15 residues in the CDR3. The V end lost 3 bases, the J end lost 2 bases, and 15 bases lay between the germline ends. The chain's CDR3 is CASSGGPPKAYEQYF. CDR3 sequence (DNA): TGTGCCAGCAGCGGAGGACCCCCGAAGGCCTACGAGCAGTACTTC. The full variable domain, in which reference TRBV9 and TRBJ2-7 provide the parts outside the CDR3, is DSGVTQTPKHLITATGQRVTLRCSPRSGDLSVYWYQQSLDQGLQFLIQYYNGEERAKGNILERFSAQQFPDLHSELNLSSLELGDSALYFCASSGGPPKAYEQYFGPGTRLTVT.

This chain links TRBV11-2 with TRBJ2-1, with TRBD2 identical over 10 bases. The CDR3 loop spans 16 amino acids. Germline assignment: CDR1 SGHAT and CDR2 FQNNGV. Trimming took 3 bases from V and 3 from J; bases not matched to a gene: 5. CDR3 sequence reads: CASSFGTSGVYNEQFF. CDR3 in DNA: TGTGCCAGCAGCTTCGGTACTAGCGGGGTCTACAATGAGCAGTTCTTC.

The gene calls are TRBV9 and TRBJ2-1, with 8 nucleotides matching TRBD1. This CDR3 has 15 residues. Germline CDR1 and CDR2: SGDLS and YYNGEE. Unmatched junction bases numbered 1, after V lost 0 bases and J lost 2 bases. The CDR3 nucleotides are TGTGCCAGCAGCGTAGACAGGGGGACCTACAATGAGCAGTTCTTC. This encodes CASSVDRGTYNEQFF.

The chain uses TRBV30 and TRBJ2-7, with a tentative D call TRBD1 (5 bases). CDR3 length equals 14 residues. Germline CDR1 reads GTSNPN; CDR2 reads SVGIG (reference sequence). V gave up 0 bases and J gave up 5 bases, with 14 bases separating them. CDR3 sequence: CAWSVGVRVNEQYF. In nucleotides, the CDR3 is TGTGCCTGGAGTGTAGGGGTCCGGGTGAACGAGCAGTACTTC.

This clone was seen a few times. V is TRBV7-9 and J is TRBJ2-1, with D unclear. The V and J ends lost 8 bases and 3 bases respectively, with 8 bases between them. The CDR3 consists of 12 residues. Germline-derived CDR1 and CDR2 are SEHNR and FQNEAQ (reference sequence). CDR3 loop: CASGVVYNEQFF. The CDR3 DNA reads as TGTGCCAGCGGGGTCGTCTACAATGAGCAGTTCTTC.